Following are 13 T cell receptor beta chains from one sample sequenced in a study of blood T cell repertoires in COVID-19. The protocol was immunoSEQ multiplex PCR, while the TCRdb copy is restricted to in-frame clones and leaves out a portion. The top ten clones hold roughly a tenth of a sample with hundreds of thousands of clones, 89% of them seen once. The sequenced material came from PBMCs or T cells enriched from blood (not recorded which). These receptors all come from a woman aged 40 to 50 who had recovered from COVID-19.

The V call is TRBV9, the J call TRBJ1-5; no definite D call. V was pared by 2 bases and J by 4 bases, with 16 bases between. This CDR3 is built from 16 residues. Germline V gene lookup returns CDR1 SGDLS and CDR2 YYNGEE. CDR3 amino acids: CASSVGADGLNQPQHF. The CDR3 DNA reads as TGTGCCAGCAGCGTTGGAGCGGACGGCCTGAATCAGCCCCAGCATTTT.

V usage is TRBV7-9 and J usage is TRBJ2-7, with TRBD1 as a possible D gene (5 bases). Germline CDR1 is SEHNR and CDR2 is FQNEAQ (reference sequence). CDR3 length: 16 amino acids. V was cut by 5 bases and J by 6 bases, with 23 bases left in between. CDR3 coding DNA: TGTGCCAGCAGCGCCGCCCTCAGGGAATACCACGGCGAGCAGTACTTC. Its protein is CASSAALREYHGEQYF.

Written as DNA, the CDR3 is TGTGCCAGCAGCTTAACGCGGGGGAACGAGCAGTACTTC. It codes for CASSLTRGNEQYF. This chain joins TRBV7-3 and TRBJ2-7; TRBD2 agrees at 7 bases. This CDR3 has 13 residues. Germline V gives CDR1 SGHTA, CDR2 FQGTGA. J gave up 5 bases and V 0 bases, and 1 base lay outside the gene matches.

This clone was detected only once. CDR3: CASSPRTSVRGTQYF. In DNA, the CDR3 is TGTGCCAGTAGTCCCCGGACTAGCGTGAGGGGGACCCAGTACTTC. The V gene is TRBV19, the J gene TRBJ2-5; 9 bases are shared with TRBD2. The CDR3 contains 15 residues. Germline assignment: CDR1 LNHDA and CDR2 SQIVND (reference sequence). V lost 5 bases to trimming and J lost 7 bases; unmatched junction nucleotides: 11.

The CDR3 sequence is CASSSRTGLYNEQFF. In nucleotides, the CDR3 is TGTGCCAGCAGCTCTCGGACAGGGCTCTACAATGAGCAGTTCTTC. This chain joins TRBV5-8 and TRBJ2-1, with TRBD1 matching 8 bases. This CDR3 spans 15 amino acids. The ends lost 3 bases at V and 3 bases at J; junction bases unmatched: 5. In germline, CDR1 is SGHTS, CDR2 YDEGEE. The entire variable domain, with the rest obtained from reference TRBV5-8 and TRBJ2-1, is as follows: EAGVTQSPTHLIKTRGQQATLRCSPISGHTSVYWYQQALGLGLQFLLWYDEGEERNRGNFPPRFSGRQFPNYSSELNVNALELEDSALYLCASSSRTGLYNEQFFGPGTRLTVL.

The chain uses TRBV7-2 and TRBJ2-1, with 7 positions matching TRBD2. After removal of 0 bases from V and 12 bases from J, the junction contained 5 bases not matched to a gene. CDR3 length: 13 amino acids. Germline CDR1 reads SGHTA; CDR2 reads FQGNSA. CDR3 coding DNA: TGTGCCAGCAGCTTAGCAGGATCGGGAGGGCAGTTCTTC. This codes for CASSLAGSGGQFF.

This chain joins TRBV28 and TRBJ2-7; 7 nucleotides agree with TRBD1. The length of the CDR3 is 13 residues. Looked up from germline, CDR1 is MDHEN and CDR2 is SYDVKM. After removal of 6 bases from V and 5 bases from J, the junction contained 7 bases not matched to a gene. CDR3 in amino acids: CASRNRGRHEQYF. The CDR3 coding sequence is TGTGCCAGCAGGAACAGGGGTCGCCACGAGCAGTACTTC.

The rearrangement links TRBV4-3 to TRBJ2-3, with TRBD2 identical over 12 bases. The CDR3 totals 16 residues. Germline CDR1 LGHNA, CDR2 YSLEER. Germline trimming cut 2 bases from V and 6 bases from J; bases unmatched to any gene: 6. CDR3 loop: CASSQLTSGGQDTQYF. The DNA of the CDR3 is TGCGCCAGCAGCCAACTGACTAGCGGGGGTCAGGATACGCAGTATTTT.

The V and J genes are TRBV30 and TRBJ2-2; 8 nucleotides agree with TRBD2. CDR3 length equals 16 residues. Germline CDR1 GTSNPN, CDR2 SVGIG (reference sequence). The ends lost 0 bases at V and 3 bases at J; junction bases unmatched: 6. The CDR3 DNA reads TGTGCCTGGAGTGTACGGGGGGGCCGGGACACCGGGGAGCTGTTTTTT. Protein sequence: CAWSVRGGRDTGELFF.

The chain is built from TRBV10-3 and TRBJ1-5; 8 bases line up with TRBD1. Trimming at V came to 8 bases and at J to 3 bases, leaving 3 bases not matched to a gene. This CDR3 region has 13 residues. Germline assignment: CDR1 ENHRY and CDR2 SYGVKD. In DNA form, the CDR3 reads TGTGCCATCGGACAGGGCCTCAATCAGCCCCAGCATTTT. Protein product: CAIGQGLNQPQHF.

The chain uses TRBV19 and TRBJ2-3; 7 bases map to TRBD1. V lost 5 bases and J lost 0; bases outside the gene matches: 8. The length of the CDR3 is 16 residues. Germline lookup yields CDR1 LNHDA and CDR2 SQIVND (reference sequence). In nucleotides, the CDR3 is TGTGCCAGTAGTGCCTACAGGGGTACTAGCACAGATACGCAGTATTTT. Translated, it gives CASSAYRGTSTDTQYF.

The V and J genes are TRBV9 and TRBJ2-2, with D possibly TRBD2 on 5 matching bases. CDR3 size: 18 residues. Germline V gene sequence: CDR1 SGDLS, CDR2 YYNGEE. V gave up 2 bases and J gave up 0 bases, with 17 bases separating them. The CDR3 sequence: CASSVGVRPTPNTGELFF. CDR3 in DNA: TGTGCCAGCAGCGTCGGGGTACGGCCGACCCCGAACACCGGGGAGCTGTTTTTT.

J is TRBJ2-5 and V is TRBV11-1; 9 nucleotides agree with TRBD2. Germline CDR1 and CDR2: SGHAT and FQDESV (reference sequence). This CDR3 comprises 16 residues. Trimming removed 0 bases from V and 2 bases from J; junction bases left unmatched: 4. CDR3 in amino acids: CASSLAVSGGQETQYF. DNA of the CDR3: TGTGCCAGCAGCTTAGCAGTTAGCGGGGGTCAAGAGACCCAGTACTTC.